Each of the 16 T cell receptor beta chains below was sequenced from the same sample in a study of control samples from healthy donors and cancer patients. The repertoire was sequenced with immunoSEQ multiplex PCR; TCRdb's copy has only in-frame clones and lacks some. The sample holds roughly 100,000 clones, just under 95% seen once. What was sequenced was blood. These receptors came from a human donor in good health. The donor label of this sample is uncertain.

This clone has only a few counts. This sequence joins TRBV3-1 (or the pseudogene TRBV3-2) and TRBJ2-7, with a possible D match to TRBD1 (5 bases). CDR1 and CDR2 (germline): LGHDT, YNNKEL (reference sequence). V lost 0 bases, J lost 2 bases, and 11 bases lay in between. The length of the CDR3 is 15 residues. CDR3 residues: CASSQDYGHTYEQYF. The DNA for the CDR3 is TGTGCCAGCAGCCAAGATTACGGACACACCTACGAGCAGTACTTC.

The chain uses TRBV5-5 and TRBJ1-2, with D unclear. This CDR3 region has 15 residues. V lost 5 bases and J lost 2, with 16 bases in between. Looked up from germline, CDR1 is SGHKS and CDR2 is YYEKEE (reference sequence). The CDR3 sequence is CASSTPWTANYGYTF. As DNA, the CDR3 is TGTGCCAGCAGTACACCCTGGACTGCGAACTATGGCTACACCTTC.

This chain connects TRBV4-1 to TRBJ1-4; D not certain. Per the germline V gene, CDR1 is MGHRA and CDR2 is YSYEKL. This CDR3 is built from 15 residues. V was cut by 1 base and J by 4 bases, with 10 bases left in between. CDR3 coding DNA: TGCGCCAGCAGCCAAGGGGCCGGGTATAATGAAAAACTGTTTTTT. As protein: CASSQGAGYNEKLFF.

The V call is TRBV5-8, the J call TRBJ2-1, with D possibly being TRBD2 (5 bases). V lost 4 bases, J lost 7 bases, and 18 bases lay in between. Per the germline V gene, CDR1 is SGHTS and CDR2 is YDEGEE. CDR3 length: 15 amino acids. The CDR3 spells CASSPEPGLWNEQFF. Here the CDR3 DNA reads TGTGCCAGCAGCCCCGAGCCGGGGTTGTGGAATGAGCAGTTCTTC.

This clone came up once. One end of the junction fails to match germline, which may point to a read error. The chain has TRBV7-7 and TRBJ2-1; no firm D call. Looked up from germline, CDR1 is SSHAT and CDR2 is FNYEAQ (reference sequence). The CDR3 consists of 15 residues. The CDR3 spells CASSPGFLAYNEQFF. In DNA form, the CDR3 reads TGTGCTAGCAGCCCAGGATTCTTAGCCTACAATGAGCAGTTCTTC.

The rearrangement uses TRBV10-3 and TRBJ1-5; D may be TRBD1 (5 bases). The CDR3 runs 15 residues. The V and J ends lost 0 bases and 7 bases respectively, with 13 bases between them. The germline gives CDR1 ENHRY, CDR2 SYGVKD. The CDR3: CAISESEGKGQPQHF. DNA for the CDR3: TGTGCCATCAGTGAGTCTGAGGGGAAAGGACAGCCCCAGCATTTT.

The J gene is TRBJ2-1, the V gene TRBV19; D ambiguous. V lost 5 bases and J 6 bases, leaving 11 bases between the germline ends. CDR3 length equals 13 residues. The V gene's germline CDR1 is LNHDA and CDR2 SQIVND (reference sequence). This CDR3 is CASSLLIGNEQFF. The CDR3 DNA reads as TGTGCCAGTAGTCTCCTGATCGGCAATGAGCAGTTCTTC.

The V gene is TRBV7-8, the J gene TRBJ1-3, with D maybe TRBD1 (5 bases). The CDR3 spans 16 residues. Germline V gene data show CDR1 as SGHVS and CDR2 as FQNEAQ. V gave up 5 bases and J gave up 4 bases, with 18 bases separating them. The CDR3: CASSPAVGTTGNTIYF. The DNA for the CDR3 is TGTGCCAGCAGCCCAGCGGTAGGGACTACAGGAAACACCATATATTTT.

V is TRBV7-2 and J is TRBJ2-4; tentatively, D is TRBD1 (5 bases). V lost 5 bases, J lost 7 bases, and 15 bases lay in between. The CDR3 has 14 residues. Germline V gene lookup returns CDR1 SGHTA and CDR2 FQGNSA. The CDR3 loop reads CASSPGGARNIQYF. The CDR3 region has the DNA TGTGCCAGCAGCCCCGGTGGGGCCAGGAACATTCAGTACTTC.

This rearrangement joins TRBV29-1 to TRBJ2-1; no clear D. Trimming cost V 6 bases and J 6 bases, with 9 bases left between them. The CDR3 consists of 11 residues. In germline, CDR1 is SQVTM, CDR2 ANQGSEA. CDR3 nucleotide sequence: TGCAGCGTGGGTTTGGTCAATGAGCAGTTCTTC. Its protein is CSVGLVNEQFF.

The V gene is TRBV2, the J gene TRBJ2-5; a weak D match, TRBD2 (5 bases). The CDR3 covers 18 residues. Per germline, CDR1 SNHLY and CDR2 FYNNEI. The V gene lost 5 bases and the J gene lost 7 bases, with 29 bases spanning the gap. As DNA, the CDR3 is TGTGCCAGCAGTTCGAAGGCCCAATCCCGGTACCCTCGGGGGACCCAGTACTTC. Its translation: CASSSKAQSRYPRGTQYF.

This clone has only one observation. This sequence joins TRBV5-6 and TRBJ2-7; possibly TRBD1 or TRBD2 for D (5 bases each). The CDR3 covers 15 residues. V gave up 4 bases and J gave up 0 bases, with 14 bases separating them. Germline V gives CDR1 SGHDT, CDR2 YYEEEE. This CDR3 reads CASSLGTASSYEQYF. DNA for the CDR3: TGTGCCAGCAGCCTCGGGACGGCTAGCTCCTACGAGCAGTACTTC.

This clone was counted a single time. The genes are TRBV27 and TRBJ2-4; 13 nucleotides match TRBD2. Germline assignment: CDR1 MNHEY and CDR2 SMNVEV (reference sequence). With V trimmed by 6 bases and J by 12 bases, 11 bases remained unmatched. This CDR3 comprises 15 residues. The CDR3 reads CASSQTSGGARGQYF. The DNA of the CDR3 is TGTGCCAGCAGCCAAACTAGCGGGGGGGCCCGGGGTCAGTACTTC.

The gene calls are TRBV2 and TRBJ1-1; D remains unclear. Germline lookup yields CDR1 SNHLY and CDR2 FYNNEI. The V end was cut by 5 bases, the J end by 4 bases, with 11 bases between. The CDR3 runs to 13 residues. In DNA form, the CDR3 reads TGTGCCAGCAGTCTCTCGGGGATCACTGAAGCTTTCTTT. Its translation: CASSLSGITEAFF.

This clone was detected only once. J is TRBJ2-1 and V is TRBV9; D perhaps matches TRBD2 (5 bases). Germline V lookup: CDR1 SGDLS, CDR2 YYNGEE. V was pared by 0 bases and J by 6 bases, with 13 bases between. CDR3 length: 15 residues. DNA of the CDR3: TGTGCCAGCAGCGTAGTGGCTAGCCGACCCAATGAGCAGTTCTTC. Its translation is CASSVVASRPNEQFF.

J is TRBJ2-7 and V is TRBV4-1, with 7 bases fitting TRBD1. V shed 2 bases, J shed 0 bases, and the junction held 4 bases outside the gene matches. Germline V gene lookup returns CDR1 MGHRA and CDR2 YSYEKL. CDR3 length: 15 amino acids. CDR3 nucleotide sequence: TGCGCCAGCAGCCAACGGACAGGCCTCTCCTACGAGCAGTACTTC. The encoded protein is CASSQRTGLSYEQYF.